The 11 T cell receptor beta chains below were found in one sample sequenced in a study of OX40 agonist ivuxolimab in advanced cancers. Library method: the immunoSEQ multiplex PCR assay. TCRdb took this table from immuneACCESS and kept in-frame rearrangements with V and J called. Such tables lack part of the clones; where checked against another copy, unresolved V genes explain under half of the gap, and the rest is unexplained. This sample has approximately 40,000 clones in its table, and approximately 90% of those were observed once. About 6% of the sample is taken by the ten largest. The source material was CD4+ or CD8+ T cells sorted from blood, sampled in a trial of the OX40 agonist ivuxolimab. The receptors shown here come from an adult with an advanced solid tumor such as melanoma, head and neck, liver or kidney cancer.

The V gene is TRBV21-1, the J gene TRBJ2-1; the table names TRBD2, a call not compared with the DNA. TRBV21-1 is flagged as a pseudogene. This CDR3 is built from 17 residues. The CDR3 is CASSKSSGDPLYNEQFF. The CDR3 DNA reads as TGTGCCAGCAGCAAAAGTTCGGGGGACCCTTTATACAATGAGCAGTTCTTC.

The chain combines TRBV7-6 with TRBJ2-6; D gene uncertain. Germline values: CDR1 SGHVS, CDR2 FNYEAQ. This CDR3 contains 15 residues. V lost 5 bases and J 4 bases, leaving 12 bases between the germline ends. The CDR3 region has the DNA TGTGCCAGCAGCCCCGCCCGGACCGGGGCCAACGTCCTGACTTTC. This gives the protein CASSPARTGANVLTF.

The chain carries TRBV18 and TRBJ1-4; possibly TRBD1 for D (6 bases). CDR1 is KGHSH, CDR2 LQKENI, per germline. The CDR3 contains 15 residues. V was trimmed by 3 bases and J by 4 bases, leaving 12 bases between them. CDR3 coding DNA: TGTGCCAGCTCACCGCCAGGGGATTTTAATGAAAAACTGTTTTTT. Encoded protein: CASSPPGDFNEKLFF. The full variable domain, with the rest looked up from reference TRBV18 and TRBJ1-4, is NAGVMQNPRHLVRRRGQEARLRCSPMKGHSHVYWYRQLPEEGLKFMVYLQKENIIDESGMPKERFSAEFPKEGPSILRIQQVVRGDSAAYFCASSPPGDFNEKLFFGSGTQLSVL.

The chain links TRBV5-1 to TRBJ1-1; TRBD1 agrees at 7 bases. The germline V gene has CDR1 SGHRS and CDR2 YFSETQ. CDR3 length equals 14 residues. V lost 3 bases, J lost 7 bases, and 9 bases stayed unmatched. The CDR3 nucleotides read TGCGCCAGCAGCTACCGACAGGGAGAAGGTGAAGCTTTCTTT. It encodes CASSYRQGEGEAFF.

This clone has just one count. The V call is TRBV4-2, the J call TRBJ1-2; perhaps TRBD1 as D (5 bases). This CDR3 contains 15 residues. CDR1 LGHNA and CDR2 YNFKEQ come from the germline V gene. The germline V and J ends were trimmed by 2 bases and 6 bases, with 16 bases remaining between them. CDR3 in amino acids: CASSQNLRGVNGYTF. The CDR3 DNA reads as TGTGCCAGCAGCCAAAATCTTAGGGGAGTGAATGGCTACACCTTC.

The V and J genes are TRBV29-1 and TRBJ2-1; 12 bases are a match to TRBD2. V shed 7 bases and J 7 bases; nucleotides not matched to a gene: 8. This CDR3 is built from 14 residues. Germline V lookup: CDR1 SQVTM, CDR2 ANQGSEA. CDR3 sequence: CSGRLAGASNEQFF. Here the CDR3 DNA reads TGCAGCGGGAGACTAGCGGGAGCCTCTAATGAGCAGTTCTTC.

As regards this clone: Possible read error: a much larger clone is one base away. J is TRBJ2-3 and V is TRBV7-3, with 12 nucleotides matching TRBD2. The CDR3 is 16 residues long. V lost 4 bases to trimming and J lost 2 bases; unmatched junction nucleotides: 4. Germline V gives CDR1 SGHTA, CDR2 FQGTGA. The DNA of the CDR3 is TGTGCCAGCAGCTCCTGGACTAGCGGGAACACAGATACGCAGTATTTT. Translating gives CASSSWTSGNTDTQYF.

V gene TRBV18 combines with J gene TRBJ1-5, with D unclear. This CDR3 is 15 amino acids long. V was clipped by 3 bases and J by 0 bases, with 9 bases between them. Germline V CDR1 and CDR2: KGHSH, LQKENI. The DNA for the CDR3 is TGTGCCAGCTCACCGGGCGGCAGTAGCAATCAGCCCCAGCATTTT. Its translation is CASSPGGSSNQPQHF.

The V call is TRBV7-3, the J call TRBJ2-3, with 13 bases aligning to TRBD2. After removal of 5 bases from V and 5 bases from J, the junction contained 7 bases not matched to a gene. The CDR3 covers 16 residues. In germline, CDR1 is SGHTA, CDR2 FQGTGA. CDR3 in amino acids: CASSPGLAGRGDTQYF. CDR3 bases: TGTGCCAGCAGCCCGGGACTAGCGGGAAGGGGAGATACGCAGTATTTT.

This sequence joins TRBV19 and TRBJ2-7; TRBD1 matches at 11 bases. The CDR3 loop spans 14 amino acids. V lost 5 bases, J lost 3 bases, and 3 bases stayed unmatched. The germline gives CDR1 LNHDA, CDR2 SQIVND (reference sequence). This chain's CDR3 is CASSVGTGGYEQYF. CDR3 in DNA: TGTGCCAGTAGTGTGGGGACAGGGGGCTACGAGCAGTACTTC.

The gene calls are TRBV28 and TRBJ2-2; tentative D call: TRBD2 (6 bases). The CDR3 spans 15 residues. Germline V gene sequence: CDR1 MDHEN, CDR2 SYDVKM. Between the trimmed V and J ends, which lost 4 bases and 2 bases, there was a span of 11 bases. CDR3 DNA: TGTGCCAGCAGTTGGCGGCGGGAAAACACCGGGGAGCTGTTTTTT. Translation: CASSWRRENTGELFF.